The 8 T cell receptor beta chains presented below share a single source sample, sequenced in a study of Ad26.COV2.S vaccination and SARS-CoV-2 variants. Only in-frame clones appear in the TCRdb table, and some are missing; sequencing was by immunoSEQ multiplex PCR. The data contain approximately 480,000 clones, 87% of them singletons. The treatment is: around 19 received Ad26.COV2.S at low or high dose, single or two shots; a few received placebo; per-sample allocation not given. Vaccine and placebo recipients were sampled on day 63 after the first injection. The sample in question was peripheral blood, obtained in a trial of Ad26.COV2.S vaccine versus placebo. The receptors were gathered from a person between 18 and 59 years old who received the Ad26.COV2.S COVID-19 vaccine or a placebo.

The CDR3 DNA reads TGTGCCAGCAGACTGACAGGGAATCAGCCCCAGCATTTT. Its translation is CASRLTGNQPQHF. The chain is built from TRBV2 and TRBJ1-5, with 7 bases that match TRBD1. The V and J ends lost 6 bases and 4 bases, in that order; junction bases with no gene match: 3. From germline, CDR1 is SNHLY and CDR2 FYNNEI. This CDR3 spans 13 amino acids.

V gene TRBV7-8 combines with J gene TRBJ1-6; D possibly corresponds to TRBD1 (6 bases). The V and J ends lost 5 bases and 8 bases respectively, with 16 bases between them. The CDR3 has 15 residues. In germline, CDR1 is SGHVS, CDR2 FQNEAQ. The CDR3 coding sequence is TGTGCCAGCAGCCGCGGGTCCTCAGGGGATTCACCCCTCCACTTT. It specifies CASSRGSSGDSPLHF.

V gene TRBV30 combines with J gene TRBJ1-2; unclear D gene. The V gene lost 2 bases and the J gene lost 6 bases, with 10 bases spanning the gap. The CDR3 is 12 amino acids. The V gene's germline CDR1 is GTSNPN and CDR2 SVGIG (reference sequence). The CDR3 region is CAWSNVRDGYTF. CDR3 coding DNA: TGTGCCTGGAGTAACGTGCGGGATGGCTACACCTTC.

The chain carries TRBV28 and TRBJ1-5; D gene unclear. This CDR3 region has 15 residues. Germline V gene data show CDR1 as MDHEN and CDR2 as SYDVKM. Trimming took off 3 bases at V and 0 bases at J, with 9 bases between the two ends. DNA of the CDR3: TGTGCCAGCAGTTTCGGAAAGGGTAGCAATCAGCCCCAGCATTTT. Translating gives CASSFGKGSNQPQHF.

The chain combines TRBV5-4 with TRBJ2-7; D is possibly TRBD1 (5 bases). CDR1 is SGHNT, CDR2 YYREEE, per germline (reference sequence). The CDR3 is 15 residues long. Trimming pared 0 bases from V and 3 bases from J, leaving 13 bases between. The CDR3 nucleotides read TGTGCCAGCAGCTTGGAGGCAGGGCCTGACTACGAGCAGTACTTC. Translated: CASSLEAGPDYEQYF.

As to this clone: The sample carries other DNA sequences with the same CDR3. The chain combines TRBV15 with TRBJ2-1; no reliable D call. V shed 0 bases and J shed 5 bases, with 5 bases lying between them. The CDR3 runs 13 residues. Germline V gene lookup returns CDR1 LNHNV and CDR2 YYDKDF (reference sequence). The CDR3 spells CATSRDLNNEQFF. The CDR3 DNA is TGTGCCACCAGCAGAGATTTAAACAATGAGCAGTTCTTC.

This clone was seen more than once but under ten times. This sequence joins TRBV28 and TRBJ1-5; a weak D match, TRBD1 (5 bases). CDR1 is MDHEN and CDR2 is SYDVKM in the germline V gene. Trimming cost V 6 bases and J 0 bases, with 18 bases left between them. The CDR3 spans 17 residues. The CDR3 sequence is CASSMSRWGSSNQPQHF. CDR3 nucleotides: TGTGCCAGCAGCATGTCCCGCTGGGGCAGTAGCAATCAGCCCCAGCATTTT.

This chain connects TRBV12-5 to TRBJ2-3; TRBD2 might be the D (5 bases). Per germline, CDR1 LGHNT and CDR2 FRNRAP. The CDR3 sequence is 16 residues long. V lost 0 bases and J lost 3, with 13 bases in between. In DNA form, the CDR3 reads TGTGCTAGTGGTTTGGTTGTGGGAGTTGAGACAGATACGCAGTATTTT. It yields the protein CASGLVVGVETDTQYF.